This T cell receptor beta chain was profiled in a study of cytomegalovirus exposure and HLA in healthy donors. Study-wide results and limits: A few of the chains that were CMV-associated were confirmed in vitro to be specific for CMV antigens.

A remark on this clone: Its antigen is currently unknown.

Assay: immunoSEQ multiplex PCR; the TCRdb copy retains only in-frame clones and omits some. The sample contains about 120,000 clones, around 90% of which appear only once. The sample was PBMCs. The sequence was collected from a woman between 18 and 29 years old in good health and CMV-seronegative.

The DNA for the CDR3 is TGTGCCAGCAGCCAAGCTGGCGGGCAGTACTTC. This encodes CASSQAGGQYF. The rearrangement links TRBV14 to TRBJ2-7; no clear D gene. The V gene lost 1 base and the J gene lost 9 bases, with 7 bases spanning the gap. The germline V gene encodes CDR1 SGHDN and CDR2 FVKESK. The CDR3 loop spans 11 amino acids.